The 20 T cell receptor beta chains listed next were all sequenced from one sample in a study of blood T cells in healthy people across ages. Then a second PCR, running about 7 to 11 cycles, was carried out with a sample-barcoded 5' primer and a J-beta primer mix. One entry per CDR3 protein, called by TCRdb with MiXCR from the 5' RACE reads. The sample yields about 750,000 distinct CDR3 sequences, 53% seen once. The source material was blood. Receptors originate from an elderly man in good health.

The V call is TRBV2, the J call TRBJ1-5; tentative D call: TRBD1 (5 bases). The V and J ends lost 6 bases and 3 bases respectively, with 15 bases between them. This CDR3 spans 15 amino acids. Germline V gene sequence: CDR1 SNHLY, CDR2 FYNNEI. The CDR3 loop reads CASRAGEGFNQPQHF. In nucleotides, the CDR3 is TGTGCCAGCAGAGCCGGAGAGGGGTTCAATCAGCCCCAGCATTTT.

The chain has TRBV20-1 and TRBJ2-7; 8 bases are shared with TRBD2. The CDR3 consists of 13 residues. J gave up 0 bases and V 5 bases, and 3 bases lay outside the gene matches. Per germline, CDR1 DFQATT and CDR2 SNEGSKA (reference sequence). The CDR3 nucleotides are TGCAGTGCTTTCAGCGGGAGCTCCTACGAGCAGTACTTC. As protein: CSAFSGSSYEQYF.

This clonotype was detected only a few times. The chain uses TRBV20-1 and TRBJ2-5; no definite D call. CDR1 DFQATT and CDR2 SNEGSKA come from the germline V gene (reference sequence). The CDR3 length is 11 residues. V was pared by 5 bases and J by 3 bases, with 7 bases between. The CDR3 protein is CSAVPEETQYF. The DNA for the CDR3 is TGCAGTGCTGTACCAGAAGAGACCCAGTACTTC.

This clonotype was counted between two and nine times. The V and J genes are TRBV15 and TRBJ2-3; 7 bases fit TRBD2. The CDR3 consists of 14 residues. V gave up 0 bases and J gave up 4 bases; unmatched junction bases: 1. Germline assignment: CDR1 LNHNV and CDR2 YYDKDF (reference sequence). The CDR3 DNA sequence: TGTGCCACCAGCAGAGATCTAGCGGCAGATACGCAGTATTTT. Encoded protein: CATSRDLAADTQYF.

V is TRBV2 and J is TRBJ2-4; possibly TRBD1 for D (6 bases). The CDR3 is made up of 13 amino acids. Germline-derived CDR1 and CDR2 are SNHLY and FYNNEI. The V gene lost 8 bases and the J gene lost 0 bases, with 8 bases spanning the gap. This CDR3 is CASGQIAKNIQYF. DNA of the CDR3: TGTGCCAGCGGACAGATAGCCAAAAACATTCAGTACTTC.

In the case of this clonotype: One end of the junction varies from germline; a read error may be responsible. The gene calls are TRBV18 and TRBJ1-2, with a weak D call TRBD1 (6 bases). CDR3 length: 13 amino acids. Looked up from germline, CDR1 is KGHSH and CDR2 is LQKENI. The CDR3 coding sequence is TGTGCCAGCGCACCATCGGACAGCTATGGCTACACCTTC. Translating gives CASAPSDSYGYTF. Combining the CDR3 with reference TRBV18 and TRBJ1-2 gives the whole variable domain NAGVMQNPRHLVRRRGQEARLRCSPMKGHSHVYWYRQLPEEGLKFMVYLQKENIIDESGMPKERFSAEFPKEGPSILRIQQVVRGDSAAYFCASAPSDSYGYTFGSGTRLTVV.

This clonotype was recorded only once. The chain carries TRBV5-1 and TRBJ2-1; 14 bases are shared with TRBD2. The J call may be wrong; the DNA end is better matched by TRBJ2-7. This CDR3 region has 17 residues. Germline assignment: CDR1 SGHRS and CDR2 YFSETQ. CDR3 nucleotides: TGCGCCAGCAGATATCCGGGACTAGCGGGAGTCGACAATGAGCAGTACTTC. Protein: CASRYPGLAGVDNEQYF.

The chain couples TRBV11-2 to TRBJ2-3, with D maybe TRBD1 (6 bases). V was shortened by 5 bases and J by 14 bases, with 20 bases between the two germline ends. Per germline, CDR1 SGHAT and CDR2 FQNNGV. CDR3 size: 13 residues. The CDR3 region has the DNA TGTGCCAGCAGCGTAGGGGGTGGGAGATACGCGTATTTT. This encodes CASSVGGGRYAYF.

Only a few counts were recorded for this clonotype. The chain joins TRBV7-2 to TRBJ2-3; D is undetermined. The CDR3 is made up of 14 amino acids. Germline CDR1 reads SGHTA; CDR2 reads FQGNSA. Deletions cut 1 base from V and 7 bases from J, with 12 bases between. The chain's CDR3 is CASSLESPTNTQYF. The CDR3, as DNA: TGTGCCAGCAGCTTAGAGTCCCCGACAAATACGCAGTATTTT.

The rearrangement uses TRBV21-1 and TRBJ2-4; TRBD2 is taken as the D call from the table, unchecked against the DNA. TRBV21-1 is termed a pseudogene. CDR3 length equals 19 residues. CDR3 nucleotide sequence: TGTGCCAGCAGCAAAGCGCTAGCGGGAGGGCTTGAAGCCAAAAACATTCAGTACTTC. Translation gives CASSKALAGGLEAKNIQYF.

The chain has TRBV25-1 and TRBJ2-4; 7 bases align to TRBD1. Germline CDR1 and CDR2: MGHDK and SYGVNS. The CDR3 consists of 15 residues. Unmatched junction bases numbered 17, after V lost 5 bases and J lost 13 bases. CDR3: CASSYYRGAAYEQYF. The DNA for the CDR3 is TGTGCCAGCAGTTATTACAGGGGCGCCGCCTACGAACAGTACTTC.

This clonotype was observed a handful of times. The chain uses TRBV7-2 and TRBJ2-1; TRBD2 might be the D (6 bases). The CDR3 sequence is 16 residues long. CDR1 is SGHTA and CDR2 is FQGNSA in the germline V gene. The ends were cut back, 5 bases at V and 2 bases at J, with 16 bases in the middle. CDR3 amino acids: CASSEDHGSTYNEQFF. DNA for the CDR3: TGTGCCAGCAGCGAGGATCACGGGAGCACCTACAATGAGCAGTTCTTC. The full variable domain, with the rest looked up from reference TRBV7-2 and TRBJ2-1, is GAGVSQSPSNKVTEKGKDVELRCDPISGHTALYWYRQSLGQGLEFLIYFQGNSAPDKSGLPSDRFSAERTGGSVSTLTIQRTQQEDSAVYLCASSEDHGSTYNEQFFGPGTRLTVL.

There are a few counts of this clonotype. This chain links TRBV7-9 with TRBJ1-6; tentatively, D is TRBD1 (6 bases). Trimming removed 5 bases at V and 8 bases at J, with 16 bases between. Germline CDR1 SEHNR, CDR2 FQNEAQ (reference sequence). The CDR3 has 15 amino acids. The chain's CDR3 is CASSGTQAGDSPLHF. Here the CDR3 DNA reads TGTGCCAGCAGCGGGACACAGGCCGGGGATTCACCCCTCCACTTT.

This CDR3 is CASSEKSGMEETQYF. The CDR3 DNA sequence: TGTGCCAGCAGTGAAAAAAGCGGGATGGAGGAGACCCAGTACTTC. The chain joins TRBV2 to TRBJ2-5; 7 nucleotides match TRBD2. CDR1 SNHLY and CDR2 FYNNEI come from the germline V gene. This CDR3 spans 15 amino acids. After removal of 2 bases from V and 5 bases from J, the junction contained 8 bases not matched to a gene.

The CDR3 reads CASKRFMMNTEAFF. The CDR3 DNA follows: TGTGCCAGCAAAAGATTTATGATGAACACTGAAGCTTTCTTT. The gene calls are TRBV6-1 and TRBJ1-1, with D unclear. Germline CDR1 is MNHNS and CDR2 is SASEGT. The CDR3 is 14 residues long. The ends were cut back, 7 bases at V and 0 bases at J, with 12 bases in the middle.

V is TRBV30 and J is TRBJ2-1; D is ambiguous. Between the trimmed V and J ends, which lost 2 bases and 4 bases, there was a span of 12 bases. Germline-derived CDR1 and CDR2 are GTSNPN and SVGIG (reference sequence). The CDR3 is 14 amino acids. The CDR3 DNA follows: TGTGCCTGGAGTTCTGGGGATCTGTACAATGAGCAGTTCTTC. This gives the protein CAWSSGDLYNEQFF.

The V gene is TRBV3-1, the J gene TRBJ2-7; D gene uncertain. The CDR3 sequence is 13 residues long. Germline CDR1 reads LGHDT; CDR2 reads YNNKEL (reference sequence). The V end was cut by 1 base, the J end by 6 bases, with 10 bases between. The CDR3 nucleotides are TGTGCCAGCAGCCAAGTAGAAGGGTCCGAGCAGTACTTC. It is translated as CASSQVEGSEQYF.

For this clonotype: A read error may produce the germline difference seen at one junction end. J is TRBJ2-1 and V is TRBV20-1, with D unclear. The germline gives CDR1 DFQATT, CDR2 SNEGSKA (reference sequence). The CDR3 consists of 13 residues. CDR3: CSAREAAINGQFF. Written as DNA, the CDR3 is TGCAGTGCTAGAGAGGCGGCCATCAATGGGCAGTTCTTC.

This clonotype was observed at least ten times. The genes are TRBV12-3 or TRBV12-4 and TRBJ2-7; 8 bases align to TRBD2. This CDR3 is 17 amino acids long. V lost 10 bases to trimming and J lost 2 bases; unmatched junction nucleotides: 19. The DNA for the CDR3 is TGTGCCATCACTCGATCTTTAGCGGGACGTTTACCCTACGAGCAGTACTTC. This gives the protein CAITRSLAGRLPYEQYF.

Only a few counts were recorded for this clonotype. The rearrangement uses TRBV24-1 and TRBJ2-1; tentative D call: TRBD2 (5 bases). Germline-derived CDR1 and CDR2 are KGHDR and SFDVKD. V was pared by 4 bases and J by 0 bases, with 9 bases between. The CDR3 spans 15 residues. The CDR3 is CATSDAGNSYNEQFF. CDR3 sequence (DNA): TGTGCCACCAGTGACGCGGGTAACTCCTACAATGAGCAGTTCTTC.